The 12 T cell receptor beta chains below were found in one sample sequenced in a study of monozygotic twins with cystic fibrosis. Only in-frame clones appear in the TCRdb table, and some are missing; sequencing was by immunoSEQ multiplex PCR. The sample has about 32,000 clones; roughly 96% are singletons. The sequencing input was blood. The receptors shown here come from a girl aged 2 to 9 with cystic fibrosis.

The rearrangement joins TRBV11-2 to TRBJ2-1, with 10 bases fitting TRBD2. The V gene's germline CDR1 is SGHAT and CDR2 FQNNGV. Trimming removed 6 bases from V and 5 bases from J; junction bases left unmatched: 7. This CDR3 is 15 amino acids long. CDR3 amino acids: CASRPSGRADNEQFF. The CDR3 DNA sequence: TGTGCCAGCAGACCGAGCGGGAGGGCCGACAATGAGCAGTTCTTC. The full variable domain, rest sourced from reference TRBV11-2 and TRBJ2-1, is EAGVAQSPRYKIIEKRQSVAFWCNPISGHATLYWYQQILGQGPKLLIQFQNNGVVDDSQLPKDRFSAERLKGVDSTLKIQPAKLEDSAVYLCASRPSGRADNEQFFGPGTRLTVL.

The chain employs TRBV9 and TRBJ1-2; D is undetermined. This CDR3 spans 14 amino acids. The V and J ends lost 3 bases and 4 bases respectively, with 13 bases between them. The germline V gene has CDR1 SGDLS and CDR2 YYNGEE. CDR3 amino acids: CASSGGGPGYGYTF. The CDR3 bases are TGTGCCAGCAGCGGGGGAGGGCCGGGCTATGGCTACACCTTC.

The V and J genes are TRBV7-8 and TRBJ1-2; D is unclear. Germline CDR1 reads SGHVS; CDR2 reads FQNEAQ. The CDR3 covers 14 residues. Deletions cut 5 bases from V and 6 bases from J, with 16 bases between. Here the CDR3 reads CASSGHPEIDGYTF. The CDR3, as DNA: TGTGCCAGCAGCGGGCATCCAGAAATCGATGGCTACACCTTC.

The rearrangement links TRBV4-2 to TRBJ2-3; D is uncertain. Germline values: CDR1 LGHNA, CDR2 YNFKEQ. The CDR3 consists of 13 residues. V shed 2 bases and J shed 5 bases, with 8 bases lying between them. The CDR3 here is CASSQSVGDTQYF. For the CDR3, the DNA is TGTGCCAGCAGCCAATCGGTGGGAGATACGCAGTATTTT.

The rearrangement joins TRBV19 to TRBJ1-1, with TRBD1 matching over 8 bases. Germline-derived CDR1 and CDR2 are LNHDA and SQIVND (reference sequence). The J segment lost 1 base and the V segment lost 0 bases, leaving 4 bases of the junction unmatched. The CDR3 totals 16 residues. CDR3 loop: CASSIDRGTGNTEAFF. The CDR3 nucleotides are TGTGCCAGTAGTATAGATCGGGGGACAGGGAACACTGAAGCTTTCTTT.

The rearrangement joins TRBV7-2 to TRBJ2-1, with 7 bases matching TRBD2. The ends lost 5 bases at V and 3 bases at J; junction bases unmatched: 13. This CDR3 comprises 17 residues. Germline V gene sequence: CDR1 SGHTA, CDR2 FQGNSA. The CDR3 nucleotides read TGTGCCAGCAGCCTGGACATCTCGGGGGGAATCTACAATGAGCAGTTCTTC. It translates to CASSLDISGGIYNEQFF.

Written as DNA, the CDR3 is TGTGCCAGCCGAAAGGGGACTAGCGGATTCTACGAGCAGTACTTC. Translating gives CASRKGTSGFYEQYF. This chain connects TRBV28 to TRBJ2-7; 11 bases align to TRBD2. Germline V CDR1 and CDR2: MDHEN, SYDVKM. The CDR3 has 15 amino acids. The V gene end was trimmed by 8 bases and the J gene end by 3 bases; junction bases not matched to a gene: 9.

The CDR3 sequence is CASSSRTGGDYGYTF. The CDR3 DNA reads as TGTGCCAGCAGCTCCCGGACAGGGGGCGATTATGGCTACACCTTC. The rearrangement uses TRBV7-8 and TRBJ1-2; 11 nucleotides align to TRBD1. This CDR3 has 15 amino acids. Germline lookup yields CDR1 SGHVS and CDR2 FQNEAQ. V dropped 4 bases and J dropped 5; count of bases not matched to a gene: 6.

This chain joins TRBV5-1 and TRBJ2-7, with a weak D call TRBD2 (5 bases). The CDR3 is 14 amino acids. Germline loops: CDR1 SGHRS, CDR2 YFSETQ. The ends were cut back, 3 bases at V and 1 base at J, with 11 bases in the middle. CDR3 amino acids: CASSSFRGSYEQYF. As DNA, the CDR3 is TGCGCCAGCAGCTCATTTCGCGGGTCCTACGAGCAGTACTTC.

The V and J genes are TRBV4-2 and TRBJ2-5; D is possibly TRBD2 (6 bases). The CDR3 extends over 16 amino acids. Germline V lookup: CDR1 LGHNA, CDR2 YNFKEQ. V lost 0 bases to trimming and J lost 5 bases, with 16 bases between them. The CDR3 nucleotides are TGTGCCAGCAGCCAAGATTGGAGGGTCCCAGGGGAGACCCAGTACTTC. It codes for CASSQDWRVPGETQYF.

CDR3 coding DNA: TGTGCCAGCAGCTTAGATTGGACAGGGGCCACTGAAGCTTTCTTT. This translates into CASSLDWTGATEAFF. The chain is built from TRBV13 and TRBJ1-1; TRBD1 matches at 9 bases. The junction had 4 bases not matched to a gene; V was cut back by 1 base and J by 4 bases. In germline, CDR1 is PRHDT, CDR2 FYEKMQ (reference sequence). This CDR3 has 15 residues.

This clone was seen only once. The V call is TRBV25-1, the J call TRBJ1-4; maybe TRBD1 (6 bases). Germline V gene data show CDR1 as MGHDK and CDR2 as SYGVNS. The CDR3 loop spans 15 amino acids. With 6 bases removed from V and 7 bases from J, the gap between germline ends came to 18 bases. CDR3 loop: CASSAKQGGSEKLFF. CDR3 in DNA: TGTGCCAGCAGCGCAAAACAGGGAGGTAGTGAAAAACTGTTTTTT.